The rows below give T cell receptor beta chains drawn from one sample of a study of blood T cell repertoires in COVID-19. Sequenced by immunoSEQ multiplex PCR; TCRdb stores in-frame clones only, minus some. Found here are some 220,000 clones, approximately 91% of them singletons; the top ten hold over 0.8%. The specimen was peripheral blood. These receptors all stem from a man aged 25-45 years with COVID-19, enrolled during active disease. CDR3s include the opening cysteine and the closing phenylalanine or tryptophan. D genes are given only for firm matches. Only some rows state a clone size, as once, few, many or a class for expanded clones.

V	J	size	D	DNA	CDR3
TRBV12-3/TRBV12-4	TRBJ1-2	NA	TRBD1	TGTGCCAGCAGCCCAGGGACAGAGGGTGGCTACACCTTC	CASSPGTEGGYTF
TRBV2	TRBJ1-1	once	TRBD1	TGTGCCACCGCCGGGACAGGGAACACTGAAGCTTTCTTT	CATAGTGNTEAFF
TRBV4-1	TRBJ1-6	NA	NA	TGCGCCAGCAGCCAAGACGGGGGGTCACCCCTCCACTTT	CASSQDGGSPLHF
TRBV7-9	TRBJ2-2	NA	NA	TGTGCCAGCAGCTTAGAGCTTGGCGGGGAGCTGTTTTTT	CASSLELGGELFF
TRBV30	TRBJ1-5	few	NA	TGTGCCTGGAGTGTAACGGGACCGGGGAGGGAGCCCCAGCATTTT	CAWSVTGPGREPQHF
TRBV9	TRBJ1-4	NA	TRBD1	TGTGCCAGCAGCCCCGACAGGGGGGCTAATGAAAAACTGTTTTTT	CASSPDRGANEKLFF
TRBV3-1/TRBV3-2	TRBJ2-1	NA	TRBD1	TGTGCCAGCAGCCAGACCCCTACCCGGACAGGTGTCAACAATGAGCAGTTCTTC	CASSQTPTRTGVNNEQFF
TRBV6-1	TRBJ1-2	NA	NA	TGTGCCAGCAGTGTAGCAGGGGCGGAGGGCTACACCTTC	CASSVAGAEGYTF
TRBV6-5	TRBJ2-1	NA	TRBD2	TGTGCCAGCAGTTGGACTAGAGGGGAACTTGATGAGCAGTTCTTC	CASSWTRGELDEQFF
TRBV4-1	TRBJ2-5	NA	NA	TGCGCCAGCAGCCAAGCTGGGGATGGAGCGGCCGGGACCCAGTACTTC	CASSQAGDGAAGTQYF
TRBV19	TRBJ2-6	NA	NA	TGTGCCAGTAGTATTTCACTTGTCTCTGGGGCCAACGTCCTGACTTTC	CASSISLVSGANVLTF
TRBV19	TRBJ1-6	NA	NA	TGTGCCACTCAGCGGGGGGCTCGTAATTCACCCCTCCACTTT	CATQRGARNSPLHF